This entry concerns a single TCR beta chain. These data originate in a study of T-cell memory formation after mild COVID-19. Study-wide background: TCR clustering was largely donor specific.

The 5'RACE method, run with constant-segment primers, produced TCR alpha and TCR beta cDNA libraries (carrying sample barcodes and UMIs). TCRdb re-derived calls from the 5' RACE reads in MiXCR, one entry per CDR3 protein. In the table there are almost 250,000 distinct CDR3 sequences, roughly 15% of which are singletons. The CDR3 contains 16 residues. CDR1 is MNHEY, CDR2 SVGEGT, per germline. Germline trimming cut 1 base from V and 6 bases from J; bases unmatched to any gene: 12. The sequence came from an adult woman who had mild COVID-19 (a few samples of this study predate the infection). Cell type and time point are not known. This chain joins TRBV6-2 or TRBV6-3 and TRBJ2-7, with 7 bases that match TRBD2. The specimen sequenced was PBMCs or a T cell subset sorted from them (not recorded which). The CDR3 protein is CASSYFGLAEGGEQYF. The CDR3 coding sequence is TGTGCCAGCAGTTACTTCGGGCTAGCGGAGGGAGGCGAGCAGTACTTC.